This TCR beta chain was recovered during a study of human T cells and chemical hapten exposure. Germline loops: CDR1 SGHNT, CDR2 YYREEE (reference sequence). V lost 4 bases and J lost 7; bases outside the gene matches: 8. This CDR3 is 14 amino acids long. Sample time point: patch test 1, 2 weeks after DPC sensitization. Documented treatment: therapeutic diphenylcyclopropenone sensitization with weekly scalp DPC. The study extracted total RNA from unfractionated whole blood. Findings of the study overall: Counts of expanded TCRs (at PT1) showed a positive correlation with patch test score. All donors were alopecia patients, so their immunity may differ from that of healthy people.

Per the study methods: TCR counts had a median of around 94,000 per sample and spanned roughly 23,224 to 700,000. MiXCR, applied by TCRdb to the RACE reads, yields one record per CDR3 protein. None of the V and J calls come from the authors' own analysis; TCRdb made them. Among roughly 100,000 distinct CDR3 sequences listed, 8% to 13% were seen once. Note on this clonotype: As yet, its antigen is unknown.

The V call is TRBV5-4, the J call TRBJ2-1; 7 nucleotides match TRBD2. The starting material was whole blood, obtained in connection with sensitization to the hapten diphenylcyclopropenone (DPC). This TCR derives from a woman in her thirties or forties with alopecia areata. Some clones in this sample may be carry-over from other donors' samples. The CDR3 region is CASSLFAGVNEQFF. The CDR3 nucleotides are TGTGCCAGCAGCCTCTTTGCGGGAGTGAATGAGCAGTTCTTC.